This TCR beta chain was found in a study of molecular identifiers for immune sequencing clone quantification (dated by TCRdb to between 2018 and 2020). General notes on the study: For a replicate experiment, RNA from around 20,000 or 100,000 naive CD8 T cells was divided into five aliquots, of which four were sequenced. This methods study used CD8 T cells to benchmark TCR RNA copy counting and molecular-identifier clustering-based TCR repertoire sequencing (MIDCIRS).

Libraries came from PCR. TCRdb records Illumina HiSeq 4000 as the sequencer. Bulk TCR libraries were generated as previously described, with the TCR primers listed in Table S5 used. Purification of total RNA was performed with the Qiagen AllPrep DNA/RNA kit. Before analysis, reads from multiple sequencing runs of one library were combined. As for the authors' bioinformatics: Only reads with exact TCR constant sequence were kept, trimmed to 150 nt, and grouped by their 12-nt molecular barcodes. Reads within each barcode group were sub-clustered using a 15% Levenshtein threshold, and quality-weighted consensus sequences were constructed for each RNA molecule. Non-functional sequences were excluded, and lower-count sequences lying one edit away from another sequence were also excluded. Based on a fit of two negative binomial distributions, barcode sub-clusters having less than 20% of the maximum read count were discarded. TCRdb redid the processing of the public reads, applying fastp at Q25 and MiXCR, and retained in-frame beta chains. Merged by CDR3 protein, the rows form single entries marked with the most common genes and DNA. TCRdb's processing, not the study's, gives the V and J calls here. The sample data list over 600,000 distinct CDR3 sequences, and less than 20% of these were observed just once. The ten largest account for 0.85% of the sample.

Naive CD8 T cell libraries were made from around 20,000 to 1,000,000 sorted cells using 10%, 30% or 50% of purified RNA. Naive CD8 T cells were FACS-sorted as CD8+CD4-CCR7+CD45RA+ on a BD FACSAria II into RLT Plus buffer. Roughly 10 TCR copies' worth of Jurkat RNA were spiked into about 20,000-1,100,000 naive CD8 T cell samples to test detection sensitivity. CD8 T cells were enriched using RosetteSep CD8+ T Cell Enrichment Cocktail and Ficoll-Paque, and the enriched cells then underwent ACK red cell lysis. This clonotype was seen at least ten times. No antigen is known for it. No base-level quality is on record; no much larger clone is a single base apart. In the germline V gene (reference sequence), CDR1 corresponds to DFQATT and CDR2 to SNEGSKA. At the junction V is shortened by 1 base and J by 2 bases; bases outside the gene matches: 6. The CDR3, cysteine through phenylalanine, is 15 amino acids long. Only CDR3 DNA remains: 45 bases, in frame from the first base.

Paper-wide results and their limitations: Spiked-in Jurkat TCR RNA (approximately eleven copies' worth), which is not part of the donor repertoire, was contained in the naive libraries. The sizes of highly expanded clones could end up underestimated when identical TCR molecules share a barcode. Spiked-in Jurkat TCR RNA equivalent to a single cell was reported to be detectable even among approximately 900,000 naive CD8 T cells. When barcode sub-clustering was omitted, TCR diversity was inflated by chimeric consensus sequences, with chimeras reaching as high as 47%. Modeling estimated around 3.2 recovered TCR RNA copies per cell, compared with 9.5 to 10 by digital PCR, which implies around 30% capture efficiency. In CMV-specific effector cells, over 97% of molecules were held by clones above 20 RNA copies, whereas under 1% of molecules were held by such clones in naive cells.

Rearrangement joined TRBV20-1 to TRBJ2-7, and 9 junction bases match TRBD1. The TCR comes from a human donor in good health. Some libraries in this study had Jurkat cell RNA spiked in. Sequenced: naive CD8+ T cells from blood, with Jurkat cell RNA spiked in. The sample's cell subset or site, from its label and the paper: FACS-sorted CD8+CD4-CCR7+CD45RA+ naive T cells. CDR3 loop: CSARVLQGATYEQYF. The sequenced DNA: TGCAGTGCTAGAGTCCTACAGGGGGCAACCTACGAGCAGTACTTC.